The 4 T cell receptor beta chains in this list originate from one sample, sequenced in a study of cytomegalovirus exposure and HLA in healthy donors. Primers included in the PCR were 60 Vbeta and 13 Jbeta primers. Method: immunoSEQ multiplex PCR; TCRdb's copy keeps in-frame clones and lacks some. This repertoire includes about 130,000 clones. The sequencing input was PBMCs. The receptors were gathered from a woman aged 60-75 years in good health and CMV-seronegative.

CDR3 DNA sequence: TGTGCCAGCTCATCCCCGACTAGCGGCTACGAGCAGTACTTC. Amino acid sequence: CASSSPTSGYEQYF. This chain connects TRBV18 to TRBJ2-7, with 9 bases identical to TRBD2. The CDR3 runs 14 residues. Germline CDR1 is KGHSH and CDR2 is LQKENI. V lost 5 bases, J lost 3 bases, and 5 bases stayed unmatched. Looking up the rest from reference TRBV18 and TRBJ2-7 gives the full variable domain: NAGVMQNPRHLVRRRGQEARLRCSPMKGHSHVYWYRQLPEEGLKFMVYLQKENIIDESGMPKERFSAEFPKEGPSILRIQQVVRGDSAAYFCASSSPTSGYEQYFGPGTRLTVT.

The CDR3 loop is CASSEESQVYNEQFF. CDR3 DNA sequence: TGTGCCAGCAGTGAAGAAAGCCAGGTATACAATGAGCAGTTCTTC. The chain carries TRBV2 and TRBJ2-1; D call uncertain. The CDR3 totals 15 residues. The germline V and J ends were trimmed by 1 base and 4 bases, with 11 bases remaining between them. Looked up from germline, CDR1 is SNHLY and CDR2 is FYNNEI.

This chain connects TRBV7-2 to TRBJ2-5; 14 bases are shared with TRBD2. The CDR3 length is 16 residues. V was clipped by 4 bases and J by 4 bases; unmatched bases: 5. In germline, CDR1 is SGHTA, CDR2 FQGNSA. This CDR3 is CASSSTGTSGRETQYF. CDR3 sequence (DNA): TGTGCCAGCAGCTCCACCGGGACTAGCGGGAGAGAGACCCAGTACTTC.

The chain links TRBV27 to TRBJ1-4, with 8 positions matching TRBD1. Trimming took 5 bases from V and 7 from J; bases not matched to a gene: 6. The CDR3 has 14 residues. CDR1 and CDR2 from the germline V gene are MNHEY and SMNVEV (reference sequence). The CDR3 spells CASSTDRVVEKLFF. CDR3 DNA: TGTGCCAGCAGTACGGACAGGGTGGTTGAAAAACTGTTTTTT. Full variable domain (remainder filled in from reference TRBV27 and TRBJ1-4): EAQVTQNPRYLITVTGKKLTVTCSQNMNHEYMSWYRQDPGLGLRQIYYSMNVEVTDKGDVPEGYKVSRKEKRNFPLILESPSPNQTSLYFCASSTDRVVEKLFFGSGTQLSVL.